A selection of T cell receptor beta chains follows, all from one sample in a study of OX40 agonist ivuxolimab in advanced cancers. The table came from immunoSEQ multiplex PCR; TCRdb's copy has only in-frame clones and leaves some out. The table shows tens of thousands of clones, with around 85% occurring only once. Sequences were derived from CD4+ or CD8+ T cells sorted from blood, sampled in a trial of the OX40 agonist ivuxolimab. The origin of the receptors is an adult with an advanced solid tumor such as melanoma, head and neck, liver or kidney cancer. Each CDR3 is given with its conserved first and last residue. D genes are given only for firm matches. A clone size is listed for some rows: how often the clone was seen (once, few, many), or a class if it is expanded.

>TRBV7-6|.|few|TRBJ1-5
TGTGCCAGCAGCTTAGTCAGAGGGCCCCAGCATTTT
CASSLVRGPQHF
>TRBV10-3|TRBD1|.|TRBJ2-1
TGTGCCATCAGTGAGTCGGCAGGGGGTGGCGACAATGAGCAGTTCTTC
CAISESAGGGDNEQFF
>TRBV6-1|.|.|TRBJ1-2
TGTGCCAGCAGTGAGCAATCGGGATTCGGGAACTATGGCTACACCTTC
CASSEQSGFGNYGYTF
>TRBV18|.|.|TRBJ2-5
TGTGCCAGCTCACCCCCCCGAGAGGAGACCCAGTACTTC
CASSPPREETQYF
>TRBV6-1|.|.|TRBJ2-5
TGTGCCACAATAAGGGACGCTGGGGAGACCCAGTACTTC
CATIRDAGETQYF
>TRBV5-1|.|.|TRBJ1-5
TGCGCCAGCAGCGTAAATACAGGGCCCCATCAGCCCCAGCATTTT
CASSVNTGPHQPQHF
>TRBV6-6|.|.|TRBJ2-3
TGTGCCAGCAAGGAGGGGGGGCGGGGAGATACGCAGTATTTT
CASKEGGRGDTQYF
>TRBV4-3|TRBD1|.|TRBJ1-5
TGCGCCAGCAGCCAAGGATACGACAGGGTTCAGCCCCAGCATTTT
CASSQGYDRVQPQHF
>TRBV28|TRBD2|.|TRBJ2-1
TGTGCCAGCAGTCGGACTAGCGGGAGTGCTTTTCGCTACAATGAGCAGTTCTTC
CASSRTSGSAFRYNEQFF
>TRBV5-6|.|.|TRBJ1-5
TGTGCCAGCAGCTTGGGTACAGTCAATCAGCCCCAGCATTTT
CASSLGTVNQPQHF
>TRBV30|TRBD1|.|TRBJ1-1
TGTGCCTGGACCGGCACCCGGACAGGGAAGAAAGCTGAAGCTTTCTTT
CAWTGTRTGKKAEAFF
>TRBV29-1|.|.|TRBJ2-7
TGCAGCGTTGAAGACGCAGGGGCAGACGAGCAGTACTTC
CSVEDAGADEQYF
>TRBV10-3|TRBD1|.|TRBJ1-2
TGTGCCATCAGCCAGAACCGGGACAGGGGAGGGGAAGGCTACACCTTC
CAISQNRDRGGEGYTF
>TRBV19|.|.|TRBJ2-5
TGTGCCAGTAGTACTGGGAAACAAGAGACCCAGTACTTC
CASSTGKQETQYF
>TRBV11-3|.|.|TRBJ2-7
TGTGCCAGCAGCCAGTACAGGGACTCTTACGAGCAGTACTTC
CASSQYRDSYEQYF
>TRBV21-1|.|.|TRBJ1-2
TGTGCCAGCAGCAAACCCTGCCCCTATGGCTACACCTTC
CASSKPCPYGYTF
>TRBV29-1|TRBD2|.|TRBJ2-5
TGCAGCGGGGGCGGGGAGGGCGGAGAGACCCAGTACTTC
CSGGGEGGETQYF